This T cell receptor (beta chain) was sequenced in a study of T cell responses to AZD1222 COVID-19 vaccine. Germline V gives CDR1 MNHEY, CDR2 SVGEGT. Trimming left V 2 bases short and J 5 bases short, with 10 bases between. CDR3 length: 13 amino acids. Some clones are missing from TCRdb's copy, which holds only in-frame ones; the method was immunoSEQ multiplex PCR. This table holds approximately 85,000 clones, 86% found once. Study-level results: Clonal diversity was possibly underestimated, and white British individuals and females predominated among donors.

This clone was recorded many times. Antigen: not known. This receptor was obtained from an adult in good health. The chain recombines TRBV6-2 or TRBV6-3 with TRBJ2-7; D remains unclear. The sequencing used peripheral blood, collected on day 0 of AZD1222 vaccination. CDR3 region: CASSYVPHDEQYF. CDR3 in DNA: TGTGCCAGCAGTTACGTCCCACATGACGAGCAGTACTTC.